A selection of T cell receptor beta chains follows, all from one sample in a study of blood T cell repertoires in COVID-19. The assay was immunoSEQ multiplex PCR, and TCRdb's table has in-frame clones only and misses some. The top ten clones hold approximately 0.85% of a sample with about 280,000 clones, roughly 90% of them seen once. What was sequenced was peripheral blood. The receptor source for this set is a woman aged 40 to 55 who had recovered from COVID-19. Each CDR3 is given with its conserved first and last residue. The D gene is left open where the match is weak. Not every row has a clone size; where given, it reads once, few, many or a size class.

>once|TRBD1|TRBV3-1/TRBV3-2|TRBJ1-1
CASSQDRQGGSEAFF
TGTGCCAGCAGCCAAGATAGACAGGGAGGTTCTGAAGCTTTCTTT
>.|TRBD1|TRBV7-3|TRBJ1-1
CASSPGTGGVDTEAFF
TGTGCCAGCAGCCCCGGGACAGGGGGCGTCGACACTGAAGCTTTCTTT
>.|.|TRBV6-5|TRBJ2-1
CASSYETGTEQFF
TGTGCCAGCAGTTACGAGACCGGGACAGAGCAGTTCTTC
>.|.|TRBV11-2|TRBJ2-7
CASSLGAGQAGEQYF
TGTGCCAGCAGCTTAGGAGCGGGACAGGCTGGCGAGCAGTACTTC
>.|.|TRBV3-1/TRBV3-2|TRBJ1-4
CASSQEYRAQLFF
TGTGCCAGCAGCCAAGAGTACAGGGCGCAACTGTTTTTT
>.|TRBD2|TRBV7-9|TRBJ2-1
CASSLWSGGSWNEQFF
TGTGCCAGCAGCTTATGGTCCGGCGGGAGTTGGAATGAGCAGTTCTTC
>.|.|TRBV20-1|TRBJ2-5
CSASSVLAAQETQYF
TGCAGTGCTAGTAGCGTTCTAGCAGCCCAAGAGACCCAGTACTTC
>.|TRBD1|TRBV5-5|TRBJ2-5
CASRTGTALVQETQYF
TGTGCCAGCAGGACCGGGACAGCCCTAGTACAAGAGACCCAGTACTTC
>.|TRBD1|TRBV6-5|TRBJ2-2
CASSTGGYTGELFF
TGTGCCAGCAGTACAGGGGGCTACACCGGGGAGCTGTTTTTT
>many|TRBD1|TRBV18|TRBJ2-7
CASSPVQGAHLYEQYF
TGTGCCAGCTCACCAGTTCAGGGGGCCCATCTCTACGAGCAGTACTTC
>.|.|TRBV29-1|TRBJ2-1
CSVSPQGLHEQFF
TGCAGCGTCTCGCCCCAGGGATTGCACGAGCAGTTCTTC
>.|.|TRBV6-1|TRBJ2-5
CASSERSSVPTQYF
TGTGCCAGCAGTGAACGGAGTAGCGTGCCGACCCAGTACTTC
>.|TRBD2|TRBV13|TRBJ2-5
CASSLSPSGRAETQYF
TGTGCCAGCAGCTTATCTCCTAGCGGGAGGGCGGAGACCCAGTACTTC
>.|.|TRBV7-2|TRBJ1-3
CASSFGSSGNTIYF
TGTGCCAGCAGCTTCGGTAGCTCTGGAAACACCATATATTTT
>.|TRBD2|TRBV19|TRBJ2-5
CASSNSGSARETQYF
TGTGCCAGTAGCAATAGCGGGAGTGCGCGTGAGACCCAGTACTTC
>.|.|TRBV9|TRBJ1-2
CASSVGGRSNYGYTF
TGTGCCAGCAGCGTAGGGGGGCGCTCTAACTATGGCTACACCTTC
>.|.|TRBV25-1|TRBJ2-6
CASSEFLGGAGANVLTF
TGTGCCAGCAGTGAATTTTTAGGGGGGGCTGGGGCCAACGTCCTGACTTTC
>.|TRBD1|TRBV10-3|TRBJ2-7
CAISESLDRSSYEQYF
TGTGCCATCAGTGAGTCATTGGACAGGAGCTCCTACGAGCAGTACTTC
>.|.|TRBV5-6|TRBJ2-5
CASSKDNQETQYF
TGTGCCAGCAGCAAAGACAACCAAGAGACCCAGTACTTC
>.|TRBD1|TRBV14|TRBJ2-1
CASSQIGTGPYNEQFF
TGTGCCAGCAGCCAAATAGGGACAGGACCCTACAATGAGCAGTTCTTC
>.|.|TRBV30|TRBJ2-6
CAWSGFRGSSGANVLTF
TGTGCCTGGAGTGGATTCAGGGGTAGTTCTGGGGCCAACGTCCTGACTTTC
>.|TRBD2|TRBV4-2|TRBJ2-5
CASSQEAGTSLETQYF
TGTGCCAGCAGCCAAGAAGCCGGGACTAGTCTCGAGACCCAGTACTTC
>.|.|TRBV7-6|TRBJ2-1
CASSPQGQSGNEQFF
TGTGCCAGCAGCCCACAAGGACAGTCCGGAAATGAGCAGTTCTTC
>.|.|TRBV19|TRBJ2-3
CASSMSAQTSTDTQYF
TGTGCCAGTAGTATGTCGGCGCAGACTAGCACAGATACGCAGTATTTT
>.|TRBD2|TRBV2|TRBJ2-3
CASRLAEFTDTQYF
TGTGCCAGCAGGCTAGCGGAGTTCACAGATACGCAGTATTTT
>.|.|TRBV6-5|TRBJ2-5
CASSYIREEETQYF
TGTGCCAGCAGTTACATTAGGGAGGAAGAGACCCAGTACTTC
>few|TRBD2|TRBV27|TRBJ2-7
CASSFLAGSSSYEQYF
TGTGCCAGCAGTTTCCTAGCGGGTTCGAGCTCCTACGAGCAGTACTTC
>.|.|TRBV10-1|TRBJ1-4
CASSELSFGDIEKLFF
TGCGCCAGCAGTGAATTATCTTTTGGGGACATTGAAAAACTGTTTTTT
>.|TRBD1|TRBV10-3|TRBJ1-1
CAITTGQDTEAFF
TGTGCCATCACTACGGGACAGGACACTGAAGCTTTCTTT
>.|.|TRBV15|TRBJ2-2
CATSREPGANTGELFF
TGTGCCACCAGCAGAGAGCCAGGCGCGAACACCGGGGAGCTGTTTTTT
>.|TRBD2|TRBV9|TRBJ2-7
CASSSTSGTYEQYF
TGTGCCAGCAGCTCAACTAGCGGAACCTACGAGCAGTACTTC
>.|TRBD2|TRBV6-4|TRBJ2-3
CASSDGTTTDTQYF
TGTGCCAGCAGTGACGGGACTACCACAGATACGCAGTATTTT
>.|TRBD1|TRBV24-1|TRBJ1-1
CATSVQTGTLNTEAFF
TGTGCCACCAGTGTTCAGACAGGGACCTTGAACACTGAAGCTTTCTTT